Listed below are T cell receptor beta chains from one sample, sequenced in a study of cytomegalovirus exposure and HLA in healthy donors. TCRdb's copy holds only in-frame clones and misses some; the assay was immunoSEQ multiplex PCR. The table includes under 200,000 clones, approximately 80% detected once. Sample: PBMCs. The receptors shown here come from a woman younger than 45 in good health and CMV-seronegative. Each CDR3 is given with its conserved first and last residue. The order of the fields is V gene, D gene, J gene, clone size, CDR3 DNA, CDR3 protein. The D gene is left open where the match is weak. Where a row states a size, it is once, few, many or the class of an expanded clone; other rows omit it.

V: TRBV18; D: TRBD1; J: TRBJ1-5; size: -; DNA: TGTGCCAGCTCATTGGGACAGCCTAGCAATCAGCCCCAGCATTTT; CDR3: CASSLGQPSNQPQHF
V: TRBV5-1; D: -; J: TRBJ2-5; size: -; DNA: TGCGCCAGCAGCCAAAACCTGGGGGGTCGCGCACAAGAGACCCAGTACTTC; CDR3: CASSQNLGGRAQETQYF
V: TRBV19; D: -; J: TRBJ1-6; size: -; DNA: TGTGCCAGTAGCCTCCAGGGGAGCCCCTTAGTAAATTCACCCCTCCACTTT; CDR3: CASSLQGSPLVNSPLHF
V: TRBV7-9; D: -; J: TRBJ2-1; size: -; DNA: TGTGCCAGCAGCTTTCCTCGGGTCGGGAGCCCCTACAATGAGCAGTTCTTC; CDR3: CASSFPRVGSPYNEQFF
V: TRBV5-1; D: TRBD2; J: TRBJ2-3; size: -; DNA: TGCGCCAGCAGCTTACAGCGGGGGGCCCCTGGAGATACGCAGTATTTT; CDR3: CASSLQRGAPGDTQYF
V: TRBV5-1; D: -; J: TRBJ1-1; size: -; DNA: TGCGCCAGCAGCTTGGAGCAAGAAGCTTTCTTT; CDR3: CASSLEQEAFF
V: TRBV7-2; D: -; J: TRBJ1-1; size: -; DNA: TGTGCCAGCAGCTTAACCTACAGGAACACTGAAGCTTTCTTT; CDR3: CASSLTYRNTEAFF
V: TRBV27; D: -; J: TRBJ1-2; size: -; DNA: TGTGCCAGCAGTATACGACACCTGGGCTATGGCTACACCTTC; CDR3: CASSIRHLGYGYTF
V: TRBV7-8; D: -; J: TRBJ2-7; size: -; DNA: TGTGCCAGCAGCTTACTAGTCGATGGCGAGCAGTACTTC; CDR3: CASSLLVDGEQYF
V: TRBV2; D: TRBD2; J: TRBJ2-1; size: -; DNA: TGTGCCAGCAGAGGACTAGCGGGGAACAATGAGCAGTTCTTC; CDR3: CASRGLAGNNEQFF
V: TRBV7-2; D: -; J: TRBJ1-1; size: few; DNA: TGTGCCAGCAGCTTAGCATCACGGTACACTGAAGCTTTCTTT; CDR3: CASSLASRYTEAFF
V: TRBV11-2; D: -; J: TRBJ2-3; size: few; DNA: TGTGCCAGCAGCTATAACACAGATACGCAGTATTTT; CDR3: CASSYNTDTQYF
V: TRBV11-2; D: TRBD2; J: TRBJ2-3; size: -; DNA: TGTGCCAGCAGCTTTCGACTAGCGATGGGTAGCACAGATACGCAGTATTTT; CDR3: CASSFRLAMGSTDTQYF
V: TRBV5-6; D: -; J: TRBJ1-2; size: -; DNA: TGTGCCAGCAGCCCTGGCATCTCCTATGGCTACACCTTC; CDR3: CASSPGISYGYTF
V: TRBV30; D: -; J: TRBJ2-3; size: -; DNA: TGTGCCTGGAATCGGGGCCGGGGGACAGATACGCAGTATTTT; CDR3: CAWNRGRGTDTQYF
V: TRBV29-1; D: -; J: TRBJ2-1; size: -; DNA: TGCAGCGTTGATCCCTACTCCTACAATGAGCAGTTCTTC; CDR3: CSVDPYSYNEQFF
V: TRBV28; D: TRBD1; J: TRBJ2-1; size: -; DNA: TGTGCCAGCAGAACGGGACAGGGGTCCTACAATGAGCAGTTCTTC; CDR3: CASRTGQGSYNEQFF
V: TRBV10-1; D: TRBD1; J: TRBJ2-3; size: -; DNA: TGCGCCAGCAAGGGGACAGAGTCTACGCAGTATTTT; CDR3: CASKGTESTQYF
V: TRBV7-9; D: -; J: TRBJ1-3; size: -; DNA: TGTGCCAGCAGCCGAAACCGCTTACAGGGAGACACCATATATTTT; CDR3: CASSRNRLQGDTIYF
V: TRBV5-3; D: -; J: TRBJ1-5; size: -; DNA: TGTGCCAGAAGCCTAATCTCCCGCCAGCCCCAGCATTTT; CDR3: CARSLISRQPQHF
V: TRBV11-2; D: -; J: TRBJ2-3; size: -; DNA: TGTGCCAGCAGCCACGGACAGAACACAGATACGCAGTATTTT; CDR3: CASSHGQNTDTQYF
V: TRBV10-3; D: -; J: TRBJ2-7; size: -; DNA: TGTGCCATCAGTGCCGACGACAGCGAGCAGTACTTC; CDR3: CAISADDSEQYF
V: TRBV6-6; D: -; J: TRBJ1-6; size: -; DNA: TGTGCCAGCAGTTATGTACAGCAGAATTCACCCCTCCACTTT; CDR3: CASSYVQQNSPLHF
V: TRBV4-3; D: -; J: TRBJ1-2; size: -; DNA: TGCGCCAGCAGCCAAGAAGCAAATGGCAGGCAGAGTCGGGGCTACACCTTC; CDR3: CASSQEANGRQSRGYTF
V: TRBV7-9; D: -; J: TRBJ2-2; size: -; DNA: TGTGCCAGCATTCCTGCAGGGACGAACACCGGGGAGCTGTTTTTT; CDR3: CASIPAGTNTGELFF
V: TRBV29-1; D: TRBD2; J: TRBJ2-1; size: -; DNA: TGCAGCGTTGAAGATCGCGGGAGGAGCTCCTACAATGAGCAGTTCTTC; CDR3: CSVEDRGRSSYNEQFF
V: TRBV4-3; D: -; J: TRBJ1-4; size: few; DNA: TGCGCCAGCAGCCACGCACTCCTCGGGGAGAATGAAAAACTGTTTTTT; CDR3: CASSHALLGENEKLFF
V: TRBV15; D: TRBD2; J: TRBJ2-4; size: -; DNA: TGTGCCACCAGCATGGAGCGGGGGGGCCCTCACATTCAGTACTTC; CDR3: CATSMERGGPHIQYF
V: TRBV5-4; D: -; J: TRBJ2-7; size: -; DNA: TGTGCCAGCAGCTACCGCGGAGGTTTATCCTACGAGCAGTACTTC; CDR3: CASSYRGGLSYEQYF